The 3 T cell receptor beta chains in this list originate from one sample, sequenced in a study of identical twins. Via MiXCR, TCRdb re-called the 5' RACE reads, giving one row per CDR3 protein. The table lists approximately 300,000 distinct CDR3 sequences, 8% to 9.5% of them singletons. This sample also appeared in a second study, on yellow fever vaccine responses in identical twins.

The sequenced sample was CD8+ T cells sorted from blood. These receptors all come from a woman aged 18-35 years in good health.

This clonotype has more than one count but fewer than ten. This chain links TRBV3-1 with TRBJ2-7; TRBD1 is a possible D gene (6 bases). V was trimmed by 4 bases and J by 4 bases, leaving 11 bases between them. Germline V lookup: CDR1 LGHDT, CDR2 YNNKEL (reference sequence). This CDR3 comprises 13 residues. CDR3 in amino acids: CASSRDITYEQYF. Here the CDR3 DNA reads TGTGCCAGCAGCCGGGACATTACTTACGAGCAGTACTTC.

This clonotype showed up many times. The chain employs TRBV7-9 and TRBJ2-5; D is unclear. With 5 bases removed from V and 0 bases from J, the gap between germline ends came to 10 bases. Germline V gene lookup returns CDR1 SEHNR and CDR2 FQNEAQ (reference sequence). The CDR3 length is 14 residues. The CDR3 coding sequence is TGTGCCAGCAGCACAGTCCCGTACCAAGAGACCCAGTACTTC. Its translation: CASSTVPYQETQYF.

In this sample, this clonotype turned up a few times. This chain joins TRBV28 and TRBJ2-7, with 11 bases fitting TRBD1. Germline CDR1 and CDR2: MDHEN and SYDVKM. The CDR3 is 17 residues long. J lost 9 bases, V lost 6 bases, and 19 bases had no gene match. The CDR3 here is CASRTKTMGTGGLGQYF. Written as DNA, the CDR3 is TGTGCCAGCAGAACAAAAACTATGGGGACAGGGGGACTTGGGCAGTACTTC.